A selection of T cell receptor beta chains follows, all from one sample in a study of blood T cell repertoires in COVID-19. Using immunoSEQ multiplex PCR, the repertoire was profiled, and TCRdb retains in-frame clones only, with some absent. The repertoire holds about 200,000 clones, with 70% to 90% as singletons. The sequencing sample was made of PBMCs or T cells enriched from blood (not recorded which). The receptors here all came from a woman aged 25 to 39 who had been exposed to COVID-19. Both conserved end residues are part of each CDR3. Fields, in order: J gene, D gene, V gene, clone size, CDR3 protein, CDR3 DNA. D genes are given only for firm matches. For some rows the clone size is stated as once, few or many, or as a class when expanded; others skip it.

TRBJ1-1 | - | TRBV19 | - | CASIGDGWGYTEAFF | TGTGCCAGTATCGGGGATGGTTGGGGATACACTGAAGCTTTCTTT
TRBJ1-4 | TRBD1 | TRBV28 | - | CASSSRGQGAVGEKLFF | TGTGCCAGCAGTTCCAGAGGACAGGGGGCGGTCGGTGAAAAACTGTTTTTT
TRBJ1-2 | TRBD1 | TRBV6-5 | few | CASRNWTGYGYTF | TGTGCCAGCAGAAATTGGACAGGGTATGGCTACACCTTC
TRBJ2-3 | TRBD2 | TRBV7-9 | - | CASSYPSGGADTQYF | TGTGCCAGCAGCTATCCTAGCGGGGGGGCAGATACGCAGTATTTT
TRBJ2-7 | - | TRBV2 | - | CASTRGRDRPYEQYF | TGTGCCAGCACCCGAGGGCGGGACAGACCCTACGAGCAGTACTTC
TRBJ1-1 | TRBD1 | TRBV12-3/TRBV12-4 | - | CASRGQLNTEAFF | TGTGCCAGCAGGGGACAGCTGAACACTGAAGCTTTCTTT
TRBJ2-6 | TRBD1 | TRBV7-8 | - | CASSQAGTGLTGANVLTF | TGTGCCAGCAGCCAGGCCGGGACAGGGTTAACTGGGGCCAACGTCCTGACTTTC
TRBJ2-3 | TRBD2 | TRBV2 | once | CASTTSGGGSTDTQYF | TGTGCCAGCACCACTAGCGGGGGGGGATCCACAGATACGCAGTATTTT
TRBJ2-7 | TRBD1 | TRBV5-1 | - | CASSLDRGSSYEQYF | TGCGCCAGCAGCTTGGACAGGGGAAGCTCCTACGAGCAGTACTTC
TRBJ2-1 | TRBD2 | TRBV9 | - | CASSQYGGNEQFF | TGTGCCAGCAGTCAATACGGGGGGAATGAGCAGTTCTTC
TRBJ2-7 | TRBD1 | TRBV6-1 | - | CASSEGRRGNDEQYF | TGTGCCAGCAGTGAAGGTCGCAGGGGGAACGACGAGCAGTACTTC
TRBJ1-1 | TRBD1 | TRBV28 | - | CASSFMYSGGANPTEAFF | TGTGCCAGCAGTTTTATGTATTCAGGGGGCGCGAACCCGACTGAAGCTTTCTTT
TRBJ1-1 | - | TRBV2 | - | CASSVDLNTEAFF | TGTGCCAGCAGCGTCGACTTGAACACTGAAGCTTTCTTT
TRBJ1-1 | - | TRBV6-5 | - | CASSTQVNTEAFF | TGTGCCAGCAGCACTCAGGTGAACACTGAAGCTTTCTTT
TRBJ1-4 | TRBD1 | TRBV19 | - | CASSRPGQGEEKLFF | TGTGCCAGCTCGCGACCGGGGCAGGGGGAAGAAAAACTGTTTTTT
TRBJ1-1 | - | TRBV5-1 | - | CASSLAGNTEAFF | TGCGCCAGCAGCTTGGCGGGGAACACTGAAGCTTTCTTT
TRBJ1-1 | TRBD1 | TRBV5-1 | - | CASSTGQGASTEAFF | TGCGCCAGCAGCACGGGACAGGGGGCGAGCACTGAAGCTTTCTTT
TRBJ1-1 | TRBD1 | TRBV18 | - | CASSPQDRGGNTEAFF | TGTGCCAGCTCACCACAGGACAGGGGTGGGAACACTGAAGCTTTCTTT
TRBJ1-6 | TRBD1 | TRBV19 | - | CASSVGDRGFNSPLHF | TGTGCCAGTAGTGTCGGAGACAGGGGGTTTAATTCACCCCTCCACTTT
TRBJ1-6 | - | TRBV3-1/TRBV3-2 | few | CASSQDGTNSPLHF | TGTGCCAGCAGCCAAGATGGGACAAACTCACCCCTCCACTTT
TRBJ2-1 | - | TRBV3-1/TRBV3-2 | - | CASSQDPADYNEQFF | TGTGCCAGCAGCCAAGACCCGGCGGACTACAATGAGCAGTTCTTC
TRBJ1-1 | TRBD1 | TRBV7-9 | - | CASSLGRAGTGNTEAFF | TGTGCCAGCAGCTTAGGGCGAGCCGGGACAGGGAACACTGAAGCTTTCTTT
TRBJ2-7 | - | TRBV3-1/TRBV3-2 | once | CASSQDREPIANSYEQYF | TGTGCCAGCAGCCAGGACCGGGAGCCGATCGCCAACTCCTACGAGCAGTACTTC
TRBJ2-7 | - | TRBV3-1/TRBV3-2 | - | CASSHAGYEQYF | TGTGCCAGCAGCCACGCGGGGTACGAGCAGTACTTC
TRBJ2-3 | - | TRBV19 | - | CASHDGQRYTDTQYF | TGTGCCAGTCACGACGGACAGCGCTACACAGATACGCAGTATTTT
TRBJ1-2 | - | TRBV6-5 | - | CASAAGGYTF | TGTGCCAGCGCAGCAGGGGGCTACACCTTC
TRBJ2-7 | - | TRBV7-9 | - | CASSLNRDGVGEQYF | TGTGCCAGCAGCTTAAATCGGGATGGTGTCGGGGAGCAGTACTTC
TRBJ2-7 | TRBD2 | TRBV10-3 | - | CAISEGGVSSYEQYF | TGTGCCATCAGTGAGGGGGGGGTAAGCTCCTACGAGCAGTACTTC
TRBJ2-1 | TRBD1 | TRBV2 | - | CASNGQGPNTYNEQFF | TGTGCCAGCAACGGACAGGGGCCGAACACTTACAATGAGCAGTTCTTC
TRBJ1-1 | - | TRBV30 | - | CAWSSHGGMNTEAFF | TGTGCCTGGAGTTCACACGGGGGGATGAACACTGAAGCTTTCTTT
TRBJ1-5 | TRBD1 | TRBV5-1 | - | CASSEGQGLNQPQHF | TGCGCCAGCAGCGAGGGACAGGGGCTCAATCAGCCCCAGCATTTT
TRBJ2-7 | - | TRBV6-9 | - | CASSFYRDYEQYF | TGTGCCAGCAGTTTTTACAGGGATTACGAGCAGTACTTC
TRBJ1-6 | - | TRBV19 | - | CASSIPQGYNSPLHF | TGTGCCAGTAGTATCCCTCAGGGTTATAATTCACCCCTCCACTTT
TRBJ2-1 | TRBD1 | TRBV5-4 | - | CASSLGQGAYNEQFF | TGTGCCAGCAGCTTGGGCCAGGGGGCCTACAATGAGCAGTTCTTC
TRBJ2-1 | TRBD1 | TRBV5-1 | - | CASSPGTASYNEQFF | TGCGCCAGCAGCCCCGGGACAGCATCCTACAATGAGCAGTTCTTC
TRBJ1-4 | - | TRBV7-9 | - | CASTLPTGQNEKLFF | TGTGCCAGCACTCTTCCGACAGGCCAGAATGAAAAACTGTTTTTT
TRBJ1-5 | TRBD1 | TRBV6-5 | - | CASRGQGSNQPQHF | TGTGCCAGCAGGGGACAGGGGAGCAATCAGCCCCAGCATTTT
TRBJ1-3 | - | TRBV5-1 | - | CASSPTGRTSGNTIYF | TGCGCCAGCAGCCCGACAGGCCGCACCTCTGGAAACACCATATATTTT
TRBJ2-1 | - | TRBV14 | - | CASSQDLPNEQFF | TGTGCCAGCAGCCAAGATCTACCCAATGAGCAGTTCTTC
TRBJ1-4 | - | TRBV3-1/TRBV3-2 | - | CASSQVTVGEKLFF | TGTGCCAGCAGCCAAGTAACAGTTGGAGAAAAACTGTTTTTT
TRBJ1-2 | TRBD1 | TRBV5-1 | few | CASSLDGTGVGYTF | TGCGCCAGCAGCTTGGACGGGACAGGGGTTGGCTACACCTTC
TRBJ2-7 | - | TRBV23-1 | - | CASSQPFGGGLYEQYF | TGCGCCAGCAGTCAACCTTTTGGAGGGGGCCTGTACGAGCAGTACTTC
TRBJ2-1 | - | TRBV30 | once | CAWSLGANNEQFF | TGTGCCTGGAGTCTTGGGGCTAACAATGAGCAGTTCTTC
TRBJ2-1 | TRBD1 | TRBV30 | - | CAWSVGGTQFF | TGTGCCTGGAGTGTAGGGGGCACGCAGTTCTTC
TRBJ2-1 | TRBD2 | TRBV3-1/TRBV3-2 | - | CASSPGLARSDEQFF | TGTGCCAGCAGCCCCGGACTAGCAAGGTCCGATGAGCAGTTCTTC